Listed below are T cell receptor beta chains from one sample, sequenced in a study of blood T cell repertoires in COVID-19. The method was immunoSEQ multiplex PCR; TCRdb's version includes in-frame clones alone and lacks a portion of them. The data show 130,000 or so clones, just over 85% seen once. Material for sequencing was peripheral blood. Receptors were obtained from a woman in her sixties or seventies with acute or convalescent COVID-19. CDR3s include the opening cysteine and the closing phenylalanine or tryptophan. The D gene is left open where the match is weak. A row's size may be missing; if present it is once, few, many or a size class.

len	abundance	v_gene	j_gene	d_gene	CDR3aa	CDR3nt
14	few	TRBV6-5	TRBJ2-2	.	CATSPGANTGELFF	TGTGCCACCTCGCCGGGAGCCAACACCGGGGAGCTGTTTTTT
15	.	TRBV5-1	TRBJ1-2	.	CASSPGWVGGYGYTF	TGCGCCAGCAGCCCGGGATGGGTAGGGGGCTATGGCTACACCTTC
12	.	TRBV19	TRBJ1-1	TRBD1	CASQTGGTEAFF	TGTGCCAGTCAGACAGGGGGCACTGAAGCTTTCTTT
11	.	TRBV23-1	TRBJ2-5	.	CAPRGIETQYF	TGCGCTCCCCGAGGTATCGAGACCCAGTACTTC
14	.	TRBV6-5	TRBJ1-1	.	CASSYSELNTEAFF	TGTGCCAGCAGTTACTCGGAGCTGAACACTGAAGCTTTCTTT
13	once	TRBV6-5	TRBJ1-2	TRBD1	CASRGQRLHGYTF	TGTGCCAGCAGGGGACAGCGACTTCATGGCTACACCTTC
15	.	TRBV5-1	TRBJ2-7	.	CASSLRWGDSYEQYF	TGCGCCAGCAGCTTGAGGTGGGGGGACTCCTACGAGCAGTACTTC
14	.	TRBV5-1	TRBJ2-7	.	CASSLGGASYEQYF	TGCGCCAGCAGCTTGGGCGGGGCTTCCTACGAGCAGTACTTC
18	.	TRBV5-1	TRBJ2-6	.	CASSPGQGGSSGANVLTF	TGCGCCAGCAGCCCGGGCCAGGGTGGATCTTCTGGGGCCAACGTCCTGACTTTC
15	.	TRBV24-1	TRBJ2-1	TRBD1	CATSPRTGVSNEQFF	TGTGCCACCAGTCCCCGGACAGGGGTGAGCAATGAGCAGTTCTTC
15	.	TRBV4-1	TRBJ1-2	.	CASSQGRGTQYGYTF	TGCGCCAGCAGCCAAGGACGGGGTACCCAGTATGGCTACACCTTC
15	.	TRBV15	TRBJ1-1	TRBD1	CATSGGQELNTEAFF	TGTGCCACCAGCGGGGGACAGGAGTTGAACACTGAAGCTTTCTTT
12	.	TRBV5-6	TRBJ2-1	TRBD2	CASSFSGGAQFF	TGTGCCAGCAGCTTTAGCGGGGGGGCCCAGTTCTTC
16	.	TRBV4-2	TRBJ1-5	.	CASSQDGGNFNQPQHF	TGTGCCAGCAGCCAAGATGGAGGGAACTTTAATCAGCCCCAGCATTTT
13	few	TRBV9	TRBJ1-2	TRBD1	CASSAVTGEGYTF	TGTGCCAGCAGCGCGGTGACAGGGGAGGGCTACACCTTC
16	.	TRBV5-1	TRBJ1-5	TRBD1	CASSLATDRGVQPQHF	TGCGCCAGCAGCTTGGCAACTGACAGGGGCGTTCAGCCCCAGCATTTT
13	.	TRBV5-4	TRBJ1-1	TRBD1	CASSPTGDTEAFF	TGTGCCAGCAGCCCGACAGGGGACACTGAAGCTTTCTTT
15	.	TRBV29-1	TRBJ2-7	TRBD1	CSVEPWQGDGYEQYF	TGCAGCGTTGAACCCTGGCAGGGGGACGGCTACGAGCAGTACTTC
15	.	TRBV5-5	TRBJ1-1	.	CASSRTQRGNTEAFF	TGTGCCAGCAGCCGGACGCAACGGGGAAACACTGAAGCTTTCTTT
14	once	TRBV7-2	TRBJ1-2	TRBD1	CASSLGTGSSGYTF	TGTGCCAGCAGCTTAGGGACAGGGTCGAGTGGCTACACCTTC
13	.	TRBV7-2	TRBJ1-2	.	CASSPQTEYGYTF	TGTGCCAGCAGCCCCCAGACAGAATATGGCTACACCTTC
13	.	TRBV7-2	TRBJ2-5	.	CASSYMAQETQYF	TGTGCCAGCAGCTACATGGCTCAAGAGACCCAGTACTTC
12	.	TRBV4-1	TRBJ1-4	.	CASSHYNEKLFF	TGCGCCAGCAGCCATTATAATGAAAAACTGTTTTTT
13	.	TRBV5-1	TRBJ1-1	.	CASRPLLNTEAFF	TGCGCCAGCCGTCCACTTCTGAACACTGAAGCTTTCTTT
13	once	TRBV5-1	TRBJ2-2	.	CASSLAGTGELFF	TGCGCCAGCAGCTTGGCGGGCACCGGGGAGCTGTTTTTT
14	.	TRBV6-2/TRBV6-3	TRBJ2-5	.	CASSSGVAIKTQYF	TGTGCCAGCAGTTCGGGGGTCGCGATTAAGACCCAGTACTTC
15	.	TRBV10-3	TRBJ2-3	TRBD1	CAISGQESSTDTQYF	TGTGCCATCAGCGGACAGGAGTCTAGCACAGATACGCAGTATTTT
15	few	TRBV6-5	TRBJ1-2	TRBD1	CASSPSGTGVYGYTF	TGTGCCAGCAGTCCATCCGGGACAGGGGTCTATGGCTACACCTTC
15	.	TRBV7-3	TRBJ2-1	TRBD2	CATGRSGGPWDEQFF	TGTGCCACCGGGAGGAGCGGGGGGCCCTGGGATGAGCAGTTCTTC
17	.	TRBV4-1	TRBJ2-3	TRBD2	CASSQDPGGVSTDTQYF	TGCGCCAGCAGCCAAGATCCCGGGGGGGTCTCCACAGATACGCAGTATTTT
15	.	TRBV5-1	TRBJ2-1	TRBD2	CASSLEGTSVDEQFF	TGCGCCAGCAGCTTGGAGGGGACTAGTGTGGATGAGCAGTTCTTC
15	.	TRBV5-4	TRBJ1-2	TRBD1	CASSRQGFTNYGYTF	TGTGCCAGCAGTCGACAGGGCTTTACTAACTATGGCTACACCTTC
16	once	TRBV7-2	TRBJ2-5	TRBD2	CASSPPRRGGQETQYF	TGTGCCAGCAGCCCCCCACGACGGGGGGGCCAAGAGACCCAGTACTTC
16	once	TRBV28	TRBJ1-5	.	CASNPPGYGGNQPQHF	TGTGCCAGCAACCCTCCCGGGTACGGGGGCAATCAGCCCCAGCATTTT
16	.	TRBV19	TRBJ1-1	.	CASSIAGKAGYTEAFF	TGTGCCAGTAGTATAGCGGGGAAGGCGGGGTACACTGAAGCTTTCTTT
13	.	TRBV4-3	TRBJ1-1	.	CASSQVRETEAFF	TGCGCCAGCAGCCAAGTTAGGGAGACTGAAGCTTTCTTT
14	.	TRBV30	TRBJ1-4	.	CAWYMWGGGEKLFF	TGTGCCTGGTATATGTGGGGGGGCGGTGAAAAACTGTTTTTT
17	.	TRBV7-3	TRBJ2-1	TRBD2	CASSLTRTSGGYNEQFF	TGTGCCAGCAGCTTAACCAGGACTAGCGGGGGCTACAATGAGCAGTTCTTC
15	.	TRBV28	TRBJ1-2	TRBD1	CASSLTGQGALGYTF	TGTGCCAGCTCCTTAACGGGGCAGGGGGCTTTAGGCTACACCTTC
17	.	TRBV18	TRBJ2-1	TRBD2	CASSPLNSGGVINEQFF	TGTGCCAGCTCACCACTTAATAGCGGGGGAGTTATCAATGAGCAGTTCTTC
15	.	TRBV6-5	TRBJ1-6	.	CASSYQRTANSPLHF	TGTGCCAGCAGTTACCAGCGGACAGCCAATTCACCCCTCCACTTT
13	.	TRBV19	TRBJ1-1	.	CASSAGVRTEAFF	TGTGCCAGTAGTGCCGGGGTTCGGACTGAAGCTTTCTTT
12	.	TRBV27	TRBJ1-1	TRBD1	CASGTGGTEAFF	TGTGCCAGCGGTACAGGGGGCACTGAAGCTTTCTTT
13	few	TRBV12-3/TRBV12-4	TRBJ2-5	.	CASTPGTRETQYF	TGTGCCAGCACCCCCGGGACTCGAGAGACCCAGTACTTC
15	.	TRBV28	TRBJ2-7	TRBD2	CASSLGVSGGYEQYF	TGTGCCAGCAGTTTAGGAGTTAGCGGGGGATACGAGCAGTACTTC
16	.	TRBV11-3	TRBJ2-1	TRBD2	CASSGHRGGRDNEQFF	TGTGCCAGCAGCGGGCACCGGGGGGGCCGGGACAATGAGCAGTTCTTC
16	.	TRBV5-1	TRBJ1-5	TRBD1	CASSLIPTGGNQPQHF	TGCGCCAGCAGCCTAATCCCGACAGGGGGGAATCAGCCCCAGCATTTT
14	.	TRBV6-5	TRBJ2-7	TRBD1	CASSRTGGAYEQYF	TGTGCCAGCAGTAGGACAGGGGGCGCGTACGAGCAGTACTTC
13	.	TRBV28	TRBJ1-2	.	CASSVGVGYGYTF	TGTGCCAGCAGTGTCGGGGTGGGCTATGGCTACACCTTC
14	.	TRBV5-4	TRBJ2-3	.	CASSLAGDRDTQYF	TGTGCCAGCAGCTTGGCAGGGGATCGAGATACGCAGTATTTT